Listed here are 30 T cell receptor beta chains from one sample, sequenced in a study of blood T cell repertoires in COVID-19. Clones were sequenced by immunoSEQ multiplex PCR, and TCRdb holds only the in-frame ones, with some missing. The sample consists of more than 13,000 clones, about 90% of them appearing once. The sample comprised peripheral blood. Source of these receptors: a human donor in a cohort sampled during active COVID-19.

This clone was counted a single time. This chain uses TRBV3-1 (or the pseudogene TRBV3-2) with TRBJ2-2; 13 positions agree with TRBD2. This CDR3 is 19 amino acids long. Trimming at V came to 1 base and at J to 4 bases, leaving 9 bases not matched to a gene. CDR1 is LGHDT and CDR2 is YNNKEL in the germline V gene (reference sequence). Here the CDR3 DNA reads TGTGCCAGCAGCCAAGCGGCACTAGCGGGGGGGCCGGTCACCGGGGAGCTGTTTTTT. Translating gives CASSQAALAGGPVTGELFF.

The CDR3: CASSNNRVYGYTF. For the CDR3, the DNA is TGTGCCAGCAGCAATAACAGGGTCTATGGCTACACCTTC. The chain recombines TRBV7-2 with TRBJ1-2; D is possibly TRBD1 (6 bases). CDR3 length: 13 residues. Trimming stripped 5 bases from V and 4 bases from J, with 11 bases between. From germline, CDR1 is SGHTA and CDR2 FQGNSA.

V gene TRBV20-1 combines with J gene TRBJ2-2, with TRBD2 matching 8 bases. Per germline, CDR1 DFQATT and CDR2 SNEGSKA (reference sequence). CDR3 length: 15 amino acids. The J segment lost 4 bases and the V segment lost 3 bases, leaving 7 bases of the junction unmatched. CDR3 DNA: TGCAGTGCTAGTGGGCTAGCGGGTACCACCGGGGAGCTGTTTTTT. This sequence encodes CSASGLAGTTGELFF.

The V call is TRBV18, the J call TRBJ1-5; D ambiguous. CDR1 KGHSH and CDR2 LQKENI come from the germline V gene. V was cut by 1 base and J by 0 bases, with 7 bases left in between. The length of the CDR3 is 15 residues. The CDR3 here is CASSPRADSNQPQHF. CDR3 bases: TGTGCCAGCTCACCACGGGCAGATAGCAATCAGCCCCAGCATTTT.

This clone was detected only once. The chain is built from TRBV4-3 and TRBJ2-7; possible D gene TRBD1, 6 bases. The V end was cut by 1 base, the J end by 0 bases, with 10 bases between. Germline CDR1 is LGHNA and CDR2 is YSLEER. The CDR3 sequence is 15 residues long. The DNA of the CDR3 is TGCGCCAGCAGCCAAGGGGCAGGGGACTCCTACGAGCAGTACTTC. Protein product: CASSQGAGDSYEQYF.

This clone was recorded only once. The gene calls are TRBV27 and TRBJ1-1; unclear D gene. Trimming pared 1 base from V and 3 bases from J, leaving 15 bases between. This CDR3 spans 16 amino acids. Looked up from germline, CDR1 is MNHEY and CDR2 is SMNVEV (reference sequence). Written as DNA, the CDR3 is TGTGCCAGCAGTTTATACGCAATACACAGTTACACTGAAGCTTTCTTT. Its translation: CASSLYAIHSYTEAFF.

V gene TRBV6-2 or TRBV6-3 combines with J gene TRBJ2-5; possible D gene TRBD2, 7 bases. The CDR3 runs 17 residues. V was shortened by 5 bases and J by 2 bases, with 21 bases between the two germline ends. Germline values: CDR1 MNHEY, CDR2 SVGEGT. CDR3 in amino acids: CASSPLEGGGPQETQYF. The CDR3 nucleotides read TGTGCCAGCAGTCCACTCGAGGGCGGGGGCCCTCAAGAGACCCAGTACTTC.

This clone has only a few counts. This sequence joins TRBV2 and TRBJ1-6; 7 bases agree with TRBD1. The V gene end was trimmed by 4 bases and the J gene end by 5 bases; junction bases not matched to a gene: 2. Germline CDR1 is SNHLY and CDR2 is FYNNEI. The CDR3 covers 14 residues. The CDR3 region is CASSVTGDNSPLHF. CDR3 coding DNA: TGTGCCAGCAGTGTTACAGGGGATAATTCACCCCTCCACTTT. The full variable domain, rest sourced from reference TRBV2 and TRBJ1-6, is EPEVTQTPSHQVTQMGQEVILRCVPISNHLYFYWYRQILGQKVEFLVSFYNNEISEKSEIFDDQFSVERPDGSNFTLKIRSTKLEDSAMYFCASSVTGDNSPLHFGNGTRLTVT.

DNA of the CDR3: TGTGCCATCAGTGAGTCTGGACAGGGGAACTATGGCTACACCTTC. This gives the protein CAISESGQGNYGYTF. V and J are TRBV10-3 and TRBJ1-2; 9 bases fit TRBD1. The CDR3 loop spans 15 amino acids. The trim removed 0 bases at V and 2 bases at J, leaving 1 base unmatched. Germline V lookup: CDR1 ENHRY, CDR2 SYGVKD.

This clone was recorded only once. The CDR3 region has the DNA TGTGCCAGCAGCCCAATCCGACTAGCGGGGGTTTACACCGGGGAGCTGTTTTTT. Translated, it gives CASSPIRLAGVYTGELFF. V and J are TRBV11-2 and TRBJ2-2, with 12 bases aligning to TRBD2. Germline CDR1 is SGHAT and CDR2 is FQNNGV. V was clipped by 5 bases and J by 3 bases; unmatched bases: 10. This CDR3 contains 18 residues.

This clone has just one count. The V and J genes are TRBV9 and TRBJ2-2; D is perhaps TRBD2 (5 bases). Trimming left V 3 bases short and J 4 bases short, with 19 bases between. CDR3 size: 17 residues. In germline, CDR1 is SGDLS, CDR2 YYNGEE. The CDR3, as DNA: TGTGCCAGCAGCGCCCACCTTGTTCGGGGAAGCACCGGGGAGCTGTTTTTT. This translates into CASSAHLVRGSTGELFF.

The chain carries TRBV10-3 and TRBJ2-2, with 7 bases that match TRBD2. CDR1 is ENHRY and CDR2 is SYGVKD in the germline V gene. V trimming: 4 bases; J trimming: 2 bases; junction bases outside the gene matches: 10. This CDR3 is 17 amino acids long. The CDR3 spells CAISGRRASGNTGELFF. DNA for the CDR3: TGTGCCATCAGTGGACGTAGGGCTAGCGGTAACACCGGGGAGCTGTTTTTT.

The genes are TRBV28 and TRBJ2-1, with TRBD2 matching over 7 bases. The CDR3 is 14 residues long. CDR1 and CDR2 (germline): MDHEN, SYDVKM. Losses at the gene ends were 7 bases for V and 5 bases for J; bases not matched to a gene: 8. The CDR3 bases are TGTGCCAGCACCCATGAGCGGGGAAACAATGAGCAGTTCTTC. As protein: CASTHERGNNEQFF. The full variable domain, in which reference TRBV28 and TRBJ2-1 provide the parts outside the CDR3, is DVKVTQSSRYLVKRTGEKVFLECVQDMDHENMFWYRQDPGLGLRLIYFSYDVKMKEKGDIPEGYSVSREKKERFSLILESASTNQTSMYLCASTHERGNNEQFFGPGTRLTVL.

This chain connects TRBV27 to TRBJ2-7; TRBD2 agrees at 8 bases. Germline V gene lookup returns CDR1 MNHEY and CDR2 SMNVEV (reference sequence). With 2 bases clipped from V and 2 bases from J, the junction kept 5 bases outside the gene matches. This CDR3 has 15 residues. DNA for the CDR3: TGTGCCAGCAGTTTAGACGGGGGGGCCCCCTACGAGCAGTACTTC. Protein sequence: CASSLDGGAPYEQYF.

The chain employs TRBV21-1 and TRBJ1-1. TRBV21-1 corresponds to a pseudogene. This CDR3 is built from 17 residues. CDR3 nucleotides: TGTGCCAGCAGCAAAAGTCCTCGGGCCTCGCGGGACACTGAAGCTTTCTTT. Amino acid sequence: CASSKSPRASRDTEAFF.

This clone was seen a few times. This chain joins TRBV6-5 and TRBJ1-2; the match to TRBD1 covers 11 bases. Germline values: CDR1 MNHEY, CDR2 SVGAGI. The V gene end was trimmed by 2 bases and the J gene end by 8 bases; junction bases not matched to a gene: 4. The CDR3 is 14 residues long. CDR3 residues: CASSYTGQGAGYTF. In DNA form, the CDR3 reads TGTGCCAGCAGTTACACCGGACAGGGGGCGGGCTACACCTTC.

This chain connects TRBV19 to TRBJ1-2; possibly TRBD1 for D (5 bases). The length of the CDR3 is 14 residues. V shed 1 base and J shed 2 bases, with 8 bases lying between them. Per the germline V gene, CDR1 is LNHDA and CDR2 is SQIVND (reference sequence). CDR3 residues: CASSIGTSNYGYTF. The CDR3 region has the DNA TGTGCCAGTAGTATAGGGACATCCAACTATGGCTACACCTTC.

The V and J genes are TRBV6-5 and TRBJ2-7, with 13 bases matching TRBD2. Germline V gene lookup returns CDR1 MNHEY and CDR2 SVGAGI. J lost 6 bases, V lost 4 bases, and 0 bases had no gene match. The CDR3 consists of 13 residues. The CDR3 is CASSWTSGGEQYF. DNA of the CDR3: TGTGCCAGCAGTTGGACTAGCGGGGGCGAGCAGTACTTC.

The J gene is TRBJ1-6, the V gene TRBV14; 9 nucleotides line up with TRBD1. The CDR3 spans 15 residues. Looked up from germline, CDR1 is SGHDN and CDR2 is FVKESK. The V segment lost 1 base and the J segment 7 bases; nucleotides outside the gene matches: 2. This CDR3 reads CASSQGTGVNSPLHF. The CDR3 coding sequence is TGTGCCAGCAGCCAAGGGACAGGGGTGAATTCACCCCTCCACTTT.

This chain joins TRBV28 and TRBJ2-1, with D maybe TRBD1 (5 bases). Deletions cut 6 bases from V and 8 bases from J, with 11 bases between. The length of the CDR3 is 12 residues. Germline V CDR1 and CDR2: MDHEN, SYDVKM. CDR3 region: CASRLRDDEQFF. CDR3 bases: TGTGCCAGCAGACTCAGGGATGATGAGCAGTTCTTC. Combining the CDR3 with reference TRBV28 and TRBJ2-1 gives the whole variable domain DVKVTQSSRYLVKRTGEKVFLECVQDMDHENMFWYRQDPGLGLRLIYFSYDVKMKEKGDIPEGYSVSREKKERFSLILESASTNQTSMYLCASRLRDDEQFFGPGTRLTVL.

This chain links TRBV24-1 with TRBJ2-1, with 9 bases lining up with TRBD1. The CDR3 has 15 amino acids. Per germline, CDR1 KGHDR and CDR2 SFDVKD. J gave up 9 bases and V 7 bases, and 12 bases lay outside the gene matches. CDR3 amino acids: CATRPPGQGESEQFF. The CDR3 bases are TGTGCCACCAGGCCTCCGGGACAGGGTGAGAGTGAGCAGTTCTTC.

In nucleotides, the CDR3 is TGTGCCTGGAGATTGACAGGGGGAGTTGAAAAACTGTTTTTT. Translation gives CAWRLTGGVEKLFF. The chain joins TRBV30 to TRBJ1-4; 9 nucleotides align to TRBD1. The CDR3 is 14 residues long. Trimming at V came to 3 bases and at J to 7 bases, leaving 6 bases not matched to a gene. Germline CDR1 GTSNPN, CDR2 SVGIG (reference sequence). Combining the CDR3 with reference TRBV30 and TRBJ1-4 gives the whole variable domain SQTIHQWPATLVQPVGSPLSLECTVEGTSNPNLYWYRQAAGRGLQLLFYSVGIGQISSEVPQNLSASRPQDRQFILSSKKLLLSDSGFYLCAWRLTGGVEKLFFGSGTQLSVL.

Written as DNA, the CDR3 is TGTGCCAGCAGTGCCGGGACAGGGATCATGAACACTGAAGCTTTCTTT. This sequence encodes CASSAGTGIMNTEAFF. The V call is TRBV6-1, the J call TRBJ1-1, with 9 bases identical to TRBD1. The CDR3 spans 16 residues. V lost 4 bases to trimming and J lost 0 bases; unmatched junction nucleotides: 6. In germline, CDR1 is MNHNS, CDR2 SASEGT.

This clone was recorded once. The chain recombines TRBV5-1 with TRBJ1-4; possibly TRBD1 for D (6 bases). Germline CDR1 and CDR2: SGHRS and YFSETQ. V shed 4 bases and J shed 2 bases, with 9 bases lying between them. The CDR3 loop spans 14 amino acids. CDR3 coding DNA: TGCGCCAGCAGCCCGGACAGCACTAATGAAAAACTGTTTTTT. It is translated as CASSPDSTNEKLFF. Full variable domain (rest looked up from reference TRBV5-1 and TRBJ1-4): KAGVTQTPRYLIKTRGQQVTLSCSPISGHRSVSWYQQTPGQGLQFLFEYFSETQRNKGNFPGRFSGRQFSNSRSEMNVSTLELGDSALYLCASSPDSTNEKLFFGSGTQLSVL.

CDR3 nucleotides: TGCGCCAGCAGCCCTTCGGGGACTAGCGGGGTCACAGATACGCAGTATTTT. Its translation: CASSPSGTSGVTDTQYF. V is TRBV5-1 and J is TRBJ2-3, with TRBD2 matching 13 bases. Germline values: CDR1 SGHRS, CDR2 YFSETQ. V dropped 4 bases and J dropped 2; count of bases not matched to a gene: 7. The CDR3 covers 17 residues.

J is TRBJ2-1 and V is TRBV7-2, with 14 bases matching TRBD2. The CDR3 is made up of 18 amino acids. CDR1 is SGHTA and CDR2 is FQGNSA in the germline V gene. With V trimmed by 0 bases and J by 9 bases, 10 bases remained unmatched. CDR3 DNA: TGTGCCAGCAGCTTAGCAGGGGCGGGACTAGCGGGAGCTAGTGAGCAGTTCTTC. Its translation is CASSLAGAGLAGASEQFF. Full variable domain (outside the CDR3, taken from reference TRBV7-2 and TRBJ2-1): GAGVSQSPSNKVTEKGKDVELRCDPISGHTALYWYRQSLGQGLEFLIYFQGNSAPDKSGLPSDRFSAERTGGSVSTLTIQRTQQEDSAVYLCASSLAGAGLAGASEQFFGPGTRLTVL.

This sequence joins TRBV9 and TRBJ1-5; D possibly corresponds to TRBD1 (6 bases). V was pared by 4 bases and J by 3 bases, with 14 bases between. The CDR3 has 15 residues. The germline CDR1 and CDR2 sequences are SGDLS and YYNGEE. The CDR3 sequence is CASSPTGIDNQPQHF. The DNA for the CDR3 is TGTGCCAGCAGCCCAACAGGGATCGACAATCAGCCCCAGCATTTT.

The chain is built from TRBV24-1 and TRBJ2-5, with 9 bases fitting TRBD1. CDR1 and CDR2 from the germline V gene are KGHDR and SFDVKD. The V gene end was trimmed by 3 bases and the J gene end by 3 bases; junction bases not matched to a gene: 10. The CDR3 is 17 amino acids. CDR3 nucleotide sequence: TGTGCCACCAGTGATGTAGTGGGACAGGGCGAGAAAGAGACCCAGTACTTC. Protein product: CATSDVVGQGEKETQYF.

This clone was counted once. This chain links TRBV2 with TRBJ2-1; TRBD2 agrees at 7 bases. The CDR3 runs 17 residues. Trimming at V came to 5 bases and at J to 2 bases, leaving 12 bases not matched to a gene. The germline V gene has CDR1 SNHLY and CDR2 FYNNEI. In DNA form, the CDR3 reads TGTGCCAGCAGTTCCGCGACCAGGACTAGTACCTACAATGAGCAGTTCTTC. Its translation is CASSSATRTSTYNEQFF.

The chain has TRBV27 and TRBJ2-1; TRBD1 matches at 7 bases. Unmatched junction bases numbered 11, after V lost 0 bases and J lost 6 bases. The CDR3 totals 17 residues. The germline CDR1 and CDR2 sequences are MNHEY and SMNVEV (reference sequence). The CDR3 coding sequence is TGTGCCAGCAGTTTATCGATAAGGACCCCAGGGGGCAATGAGCAGTTCTTC. It yields the protein CASSLSIRTPGGNEQFF.